Described below is a single T cell receptor (beta chain) sequence and its context. Its antigen remains unknown. The PCR was carried out with 60 Vbeta primers and 13 Jbeta primers. The method was immunoSEQ multiplex PCR; TCRdb's version includes in-frame clones alone and lacks a portion of them. The data hold roughly 160,000 clones, with roughly 79% observed a single time. This sample stems from a study of cytomegalovirus exposure and HLA in healthy donors. Overall study findings and caveats: Presence/absence analyses treated sequencing depth as roughly uniform across donors. Equally common other TCR beta chains were less clonally expanded than HLA-associated ones, a later analysis found.

The germline gives CDR1 LNHDA, CDR2 SQIVND (reference sequence). Trimming removed 7 bases from V and 4 bases from J, with 21 bases in between. The CDR3 has 16 amino acids. This chain connects TRBV19 to TRBJ2-3; possible D gene TRBD1, 6 bases. What was sequenced was PBMCs. The receptor was isolated from a woman aged 45-65 years in good health and CMV-seronegative. The CDR3 loop reads CASISTGHSSADTQYF. In DNA, the CDR3 is TGTGCCAGTATTTCGACAGGCCATTCGAGTGCAGATACGCAGTATTTT.